This entry lists 5 T cell receptor beta chains sequenced from one sample in a study of monozygotic twins with inflammatory bowel disease. Each CDR3 protein gets one entry in TCRdb, which reprocessed the 5' RACE reads and gives no DNA. The sample totals around 200,000 distinct CDR3 sequences. The specimen sequenced was blood. These receptors were obtained from a human donor with ulcerative colitis or Crohn's disease, or a healthy co-twin of an affected twin (not recorded which).

The chain combines TRBV5-1 with TRBJ2-6; TCRdb's assignment of TRBD1 cannot be checked, as there is no DNA. The germline CDR1 and CDR2 sequences are SGHRS and YFSETQ. CDR3 length equals 17 residues. This CDR3 reads CASSLVQGDLETNVLTF. The complete variable domain, with remaining parts taken from reference TRBV5-1 and TRBJ2-6, reads KAGVTQTPRYLIKTRGQQVTLSCSPISGHRSVSWYQQTPGQGLQFLFEYFSETQRNKGNFPGRFSGRQFSNSRSEMNVSTLELGDSALYLCASSLVQGDLETNVLTFGAGSRLTVL.

The chain links TRBV12-3 or TRBV12-4 to TRBJ1-2; without DNA, the TCRdb call of TRBD1 cannot be checked. The CDR3 contains 13 residues. Here the CDR3 reads CASSPTGEGGYTF.

The chain joins TRBV5-8 to TRBJ2-5. CDR3 size: 15 residues. CDR1 and CDR2 from the germline V gene are SGHTS and YDEGEE. The CDR3 sequence: CASSLKNPVQETQYF.

The chain recombines TRBV10-2 with TRBJ1-1. Germline V gene data show CDR1 as WSHSY and CDR2 as SAAADI. The CDR3 contains 15 residues. The CDR3 spells CASSESDTLRGRAFF.

The CDR3 is CASIVNTEAFF. This rearrangement joins TRBV27 to TRBJ1-1. In germline, CDR1 is MNHEY, CDR2 SMNVEV (reference sequence). This CDR3 region has 11 residues.